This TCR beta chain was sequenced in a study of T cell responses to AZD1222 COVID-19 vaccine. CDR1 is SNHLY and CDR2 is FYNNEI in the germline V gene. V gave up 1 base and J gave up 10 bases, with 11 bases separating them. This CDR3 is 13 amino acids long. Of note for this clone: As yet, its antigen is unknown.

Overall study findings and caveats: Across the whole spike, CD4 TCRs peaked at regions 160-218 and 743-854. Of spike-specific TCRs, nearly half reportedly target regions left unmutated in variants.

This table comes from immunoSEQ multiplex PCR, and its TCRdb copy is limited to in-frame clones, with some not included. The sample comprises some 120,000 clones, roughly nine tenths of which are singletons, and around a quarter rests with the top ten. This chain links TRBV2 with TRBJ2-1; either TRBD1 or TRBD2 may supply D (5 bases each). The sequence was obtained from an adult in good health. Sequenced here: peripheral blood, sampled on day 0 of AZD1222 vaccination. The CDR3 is CASSEEGWGEQFF. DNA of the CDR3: TGTGCCAGCAGTGAAGAGGGTTGGGGGGAGCAGTTCTTC.